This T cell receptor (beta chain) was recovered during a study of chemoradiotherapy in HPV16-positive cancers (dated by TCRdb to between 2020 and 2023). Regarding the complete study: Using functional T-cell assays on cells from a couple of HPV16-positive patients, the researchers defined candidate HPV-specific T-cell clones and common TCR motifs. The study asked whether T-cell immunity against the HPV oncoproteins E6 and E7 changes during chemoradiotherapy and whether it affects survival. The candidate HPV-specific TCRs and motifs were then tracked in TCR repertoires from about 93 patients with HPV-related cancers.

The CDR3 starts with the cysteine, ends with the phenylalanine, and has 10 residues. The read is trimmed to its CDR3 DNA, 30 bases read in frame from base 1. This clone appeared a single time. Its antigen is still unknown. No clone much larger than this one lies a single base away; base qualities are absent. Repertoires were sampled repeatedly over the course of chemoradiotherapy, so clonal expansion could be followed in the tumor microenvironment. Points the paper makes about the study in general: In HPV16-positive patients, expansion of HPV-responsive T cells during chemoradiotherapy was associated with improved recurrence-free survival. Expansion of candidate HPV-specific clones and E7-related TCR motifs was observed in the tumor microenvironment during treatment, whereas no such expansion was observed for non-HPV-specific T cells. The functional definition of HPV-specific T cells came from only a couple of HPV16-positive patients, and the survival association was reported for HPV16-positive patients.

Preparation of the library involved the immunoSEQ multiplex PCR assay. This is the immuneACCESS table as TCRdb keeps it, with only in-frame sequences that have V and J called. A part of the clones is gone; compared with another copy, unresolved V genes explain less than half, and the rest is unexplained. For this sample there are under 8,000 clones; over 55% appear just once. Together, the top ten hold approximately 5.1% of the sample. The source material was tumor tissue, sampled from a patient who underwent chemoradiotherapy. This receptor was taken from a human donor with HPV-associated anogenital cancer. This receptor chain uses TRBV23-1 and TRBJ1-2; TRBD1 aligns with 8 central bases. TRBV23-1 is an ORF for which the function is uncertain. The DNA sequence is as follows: TGCCTACAGGGGGTAAATGGCTACACCTTC. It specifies CLQGVNGYTF.